The rows below give T cell receptor beta chains drawn from one sample of a study of long-term antiretroviral therapy in people with HIV. Libraries were prepared by immunoSEQ multiplex PCR; TCRdb keeps only in-frame clonotypes and omits some of them. Here the sample spans some 18,000 clones, about three quarters being singletons. The sample consisted of unsorted PBMCs, taken roughly 2.1 years before starting antiretroviral therapy. The origin of the receptors is a man between 25 and 39 years old with HIV. CDR3s include the opening cysteine and the closing phenylalanine or tryptophan. The order of the fields is clone size, V gene, D gene, J gene, CDR3 protein, CDR3 DNA. D genes are given only for firm matches. Some rows mark clone size as missing; the rest say once, few, many or name a class of expanded clone.

-	TRBV4-2	-	TRBJ2-7	CASSHVEKPTVSYEQYF	TGTGCCAGCAGCCATGTCGAAAAACCCACGGTATCCTACGAGCAGTACTTC
-	TRBV29-1	-	TRBJ1-1	CSAVNTEAFF	TGCAGCGCCGTGAACACTGAAGCTTTCTTT
few	TRBV7-8	-	TRBJ2-7	CASSAARAYEQYF	TGTGCCAGCAGCGCCGCCAGGGCCTACGAGCAGTACTTC
-	TRBV7-9	-	TRBJ2-1	CASSGTDYNEQFF	TGTGCCAGCAGCGGTACTGACTACAATGAGCAGTTCTTC
-	TRBV4-3	-	TRBJ2-3	CASSLTHTDTQYF	TGCGCCAGCAGCCTAACACACACAGATACGCAGTATTTT
-	TRBV29-1	-	TRBJ2-5	CSATLLEETQYF	TGCAGCGCAACCTTACTAGAAGAGACCCAGTACTTC
-	TRBV15	TRBD1	TRBJ2-3	CATSRGRTGGYTDTQYF	TGTGCCACCAGCAGAGGCCGGACAGGGGGCTACACAGATACGCAGTATTTT
-	TRBV7-9	-	TRBJ2-1	CASTSGQTDEQFF	TGTGCCAGCACTTCTGGACAGACCGATGAGCAGTTCTTC
-	TRBV7-2	-	TRBJ1-1	CASSLALRGTEAFF	TGTGCCAGCAGCTTAGCGCTCCGGGGGACTGAAGCTTTCTTT
-	TRBV5-1	TRBD1	TRBJ2-7	CASSLGGQAYEQYF	TGCGCCAGCAGCTTGGGGGGACAGGCCTACGAGCAGTACTTC
-	TRBV10-3	-	TRBJ2-6	CAISPLISGANVLTF	TGTGCCATCAGCCCCCTGATTTCTGGGGCCAACGTCCTGACTTTC
-	TRBV10-2	TRBD2	TRBJ2-7	CASSEWTRALGEQYF	TGCGCCAGCAGTGAGTGGACTAGGGCCCTCGGGGAGCAGTACTTC
medium-sized	TRBV15	-	TRBJ2-7	CATSREAGKDEQYF	TGTGCCACCAGCAGAGAGGCTGGGAAGGACGAGCAGTACTTC
-	TRBV29-1	-	TRBJ1-2	CSVLEGGRGNGYTF	TGCAGCGTTCTGGAGGGGGGAAGAGGGAATGGCTACACCTTC
-	TRBV7-9	-	TRBJ2-1	CASSLVGTGNEQFF	TGTGCCAGCAGCCTCGTTGGCACAGGCAATGAGCAGTTCTTC
-	TRBV6-1	-	TRBJ2-7	CASSGPGAVLYEQYF	TGTGCCAGCAGTGGGCCCGGGGCCGTCCTTTACGAGCAGTACTTC
once	TRBV6-5	-	TRBJ2-7	CASKKTATHEQYF	TGTGCCAGCAAGAAGACGGCGACCCACGAGCAGTACTTC
-	TRBV5-5	TRBD1	TRBJ2-1	CASSMDREQFF	TGTGCCAGCAGCATGGACAGGGAGCAGTTCTTC
-	TRBV5-1	TRBD1	TRBJ1-4	CASSLVGTGYEKLFF	TGCGCCAGCAGCTTGGTCGGGACAGGGTATGAAAAACTGTTTTTT
-	TRBV30	TRBD1	TRBJ1-6	CAWTIRDRDNSPLHF	TGTGCCTGGACCATCAGGGACAGGGATAATTCACCCCTCCACTTT
-	TRBV21-1	-	TRBJ2-5	CASSIVLADLETQYF	TGTGCCAGCAGCATAGTACTAGCGGATCTAGAGACCCAGTACTTC
few	TRBV2	TRBD1	TRBJ2-7	CASSATGTGGNEQYF	TGTGCCAGCAGTGCAACTGGGACAGGGGGCAACGAGCAGTACTTC
-	TRBV10-2	TRBD2	TRBJ2-5	CASRTSGEETQYF	TGCGCCAGCAGAACTAGCGGGGAAGAGACCCAGTACTTC
-	TRBV2	-	TRBJ1-1	CASGGDNTEAFF	TGTGCCAGCGGGGGGGATAACACTGAAGCTTTCTTT
-	TRBV10-3	TRBD1	TRBJ1-6	CAISADRVNSPLHF	TGTGCCATCAGTGCGGACAGGGTCAATTCACCCCTCCACTTT